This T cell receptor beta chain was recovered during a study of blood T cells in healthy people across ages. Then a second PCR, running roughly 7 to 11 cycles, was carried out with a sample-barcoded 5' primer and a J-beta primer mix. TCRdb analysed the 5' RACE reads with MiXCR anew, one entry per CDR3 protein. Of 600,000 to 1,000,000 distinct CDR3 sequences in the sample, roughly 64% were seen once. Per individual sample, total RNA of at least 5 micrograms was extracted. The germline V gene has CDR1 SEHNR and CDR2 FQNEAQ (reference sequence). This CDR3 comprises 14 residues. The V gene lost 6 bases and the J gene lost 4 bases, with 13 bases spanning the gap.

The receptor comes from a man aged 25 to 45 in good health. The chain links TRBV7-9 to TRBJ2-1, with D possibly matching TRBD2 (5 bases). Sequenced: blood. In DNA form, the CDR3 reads TGTGCCAGCAGTGCTTCGCGGGTTTACAATGAGCAGTTCTTC. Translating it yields CASSASRVYNEQFF.